The 27 T cell receptor beta chains given below trace back to one sample, sequenced in a study of blood T cells in healthy people across ages. A second PCR of roughly 7 to 11 cycles used a sample-barcoded 5' primer and a J-beta primer mix. MiXCR, run by TCRdb on the 5' RACE reads, gives a single entry per CDR3 protein. The sample records hundreds of thousands of distinct CDR3 sequences, roughly 25% being singletons. The sample was also reused in another study, on T cells of mothers and their children.

The sequenced sample was blood. All receptors come from a boy aged 5-17 years in good health.

V usage is TRBV28 and J usage is TRBJ2-3, with D unresolved. Germline CDR1 MDHEN, CDR2 SYDVKM. Trimming shortened V by 6 bases and J by 6 bases, and 10 bases separated the two germline ends. This CDR3 spans 12 amino acids. CDR3 sequence: CASRSLVDTQYF. The CDR3 DNA reads TGTGCCAGCAGGTCGCTAGTGGATACGCAGTATTTT.

The sample holds a few counts of this clonotype. The rearrangement joins TRBV20-1 to TRBJ2-1; D unclear. The end of the DNA is better explained by TRBJ2-7, so the J call may be wrong. Germline CDR1 DFQATT, CDR2 SNEGSKA (reference sequence). This CDR3 is built from 14 residues. The CDR3 DNA reads as TGCAGTGCCGTTTCCCCGACCCTATCCTACGAGCAGTACTTC. Protein product: CSAVSPTLSYEQYF.

In the case of this clonotype: As the CDR3 is not closed by the conserved phenylalanine or tryptophan, this likely results from a read error. The DNA is left out, because the CDR3 cannot be placed on it with certainty; the CDR3 is given as TCRdb lists it. The rearrangement links TRBV21-1 to TRBJ2-7. TRBV21-1 represents a pseudogene. The CDR3 sequence runs 8 residues, both termini included. The CDR3 loop reads CASSKVFL.

This clonotype was observed once. The germline gene is not matched at one end of the junction; a read error may be the cause. The chain uses TRBV3-1 and TRBJ2-5; D might be TRBD1 (5 bases). CDR1 LGHDT and CDR2 YNNKEL come from the germline V gene (reference sequence). The CDR3 extends over 13 amino acids. The CDR3 nucleotides are TGTGCCAGCAGCCAAGATAGTAGGGGTCGGCTGTTCTTC. Translating gives CASSQDSRGRLFF.

This clonotype was observed many times. The chain links TRBV11-2 to TRBJ2-4; D gene unclear. V was clipped by 5 bases and J by 0 bases, with 8 bases between them. The CDR3 runs to 14 residues. Looked up from germline, CDR1 is SGHAT and CDR2 is FQNNGV. In nucleotides, the CDR3 is TGTGCCAGCAGCCCGGGCCTAGCCAAAAACATTCAGTACTTC. Translated: CASSPGLAKNIQYF.

This clonotype was seen a few times. Here the CDR3 reads CASSLLGGGNSPLHF. CDR3 nucleotides: TGTGCCAGCAGCTTATTGGGAGGAGGGAATTCACCCCTCCACTTT. The gene calls are TRBV7-2 and TRBJ1-6, with D hard to call. The CDR3 is 15 residues long. V was shortened by 2 bases and J by 7 bases, with 12 bases between the two germline ends. Germline V CDR1 and CDR2: SGHTA, FQGNSA.

This clonotype appeared a few times. V gene TRBV7-6 combines with J gene TRBJ2-7, with D hard to call. The CDR3 consists of 13 residues. The germline CDR1 and CDR2 sequences are SGHVS and FNYEAQ. Between the trimmed V and J ends, which lost 5 bases and 4 bases, there was a span of 12 bases. The CDR3 nucleotides read TGTGCCAGCAGCCCCGCTCACGGGTACGAGCAGTACTTC. It specifies CASSPAHGYEQYF.

V gene TRBV12-3 or TRBV12-4 combines with J gene TRBJ2-3; the D gene is possibly TRBD2 (7 bases). This CDR3 is 17 amino acids long. The V gene lost 7 bases and the J gene lost 1 base, with 21 bases spanning the gap. The CDR3, as DNA: TGTGCCAGCAACACGATAAAGGGGGGGGGCGGCACAGATACGCAGTATTTT. Translating gives CASNTIKGGGGTDTQYF.

This clonotype was observed a single time. V is TRBV29-1 and J is TRBJ2-3; maybe TRBD2 (6 bases). The length of the CDR3 is 14 residues. V lost 4 bases to trimming and J lost 0 bases, with 11 bases between them. CDR1 and CDR2 (germline): SQVTM, ANQGSEA. CDR3 in amino acids: CSVAPGTSTDTQYF. The CDR3 region has the DNA TGCAGCGTTGCCCCCGGGACTAGCACAGATACGCAGTATTTT.

The V and J genes are TRBV6-5 and TRBJ2-7; TRBD1 matches at 9 bases. This CDR3 has 17 residues. Germline trimming cut 0 bases from V and 4 bases from J; bases unmatched to any gene: 10. Germline V CDR1 and CDR2: MNHEY, SVGAGI. CDR3 sequence (DNA): TGTGCCAGCAGTTACTCGAAGGGGACAGGGACCGCATACGAGCAGTACTTC. Protein sequence: CASSYSKGTGTAYEQYF.

The V call is TRBV6-4, the J call TRBJ2-6, with D possibly matching TRBD1 (7 bases). The CDR3 extends over 16 amino acids. The ends were cut back, 5 bases at V and 0 bases at J, with 11 bases in the middle. Germline values: CDR1 MRHNA, CDR2 SNTAGT. CDR3 loop: CASSPQGGSGANVLTF. The CDR3 DNA follows: TGTGCCAGCAGTCCTCAGGGGGGCTCTGGGGCCAACGTCCTGACTTTC.

The chain recombines TRBV5-1 with TRBJ1-1, with a weak D call TRBD1 (5 bases). The length of the CDR3 is 15 residues. Germline CDR1 and CDR2: SGHRS and YFSETQ. The V gene lost 4 bases and the J gene lost 3 bases, with 16 bases spanning the gap. Here the CDR3 DNA reads TGCGCCAGCAGCGAGGGACCCTTCAAGGACACTGAAGCTTTCTTT. Amino acids: CASSEGPFKDTEAFF.

This clonotype was found many times. The chain links TRBV7-9 to TRBJ2-1; no clear D. Germline CDR1 and CDR2: SEHNR and FQNEAQ (reference sequence). The CDR3 covers 13 residues. V was clipped by 2 bases and J by 2 bases, with 4 bases between them. The DNA for the CDR3 is TGTGCCAGCAGCTTACCCGCCTACAATGAGCAGTTCTTC. Amino acid sequence: CASSLPAYNEQFF. Full variable domain (rest looked up from reference TRBV7-9 and TRBJ2-1): DTGVSQNPRHKITKRGQNVTFRCDPISEHNRLYWYRQTLGQGPEFLTYFQNEAQLEKSRLLSDRFSAERPKGSFSTLEIQRTEQGDSAMYLCASSLPAYNEQFFGPGTRLTVL.

The chain is built from TRBV4-1 and TRBJ2-3; D ambiguous. Germline CDR1 and CDR2: MGHRA and YSYEKL. V was shortened by 1 base and J by 2 bases, with 10 bases between the two germline ends. This CDR3 contains 15 residues. The CDR3 sequence is CASSQGTAVTDTQYF. For the CDR3, the DNA is TGCGCCAGCAGCCAAGGGACGGCAGTCACAGATACGCAGTATTTT.

The rearrangement links TRBV2 to TRBJ2-2; tentative D call: TRBD2 (5 bases). The CDR3 has 13 residues. Germline-derived CDR1 and CDR2 are SNHLY and FYNNEI. V was pared by 6 bases and J by 7 bases, with 12 bases between. The CDR3 is CASREDWGGELFF. As DNA, the CDR3 is TGTGCCAGCAGGGAGGACTGGGGCGGGGAGCTGTTTTTT.

The CDR3 loop is CAISSADANYEQYF. For the CDR3, the DNA is TGTGCCATCAGTTCGGCAGACGCAAACTACGAGCAGTACTTC. This chain uses TRBV10-3 with TRBJ2-1, with D uncertain. The DNA end favors TRBJ2-7, so the J call may be wrong. The CDR3 consists of 14 residues. Germline CDR1 reads ENHRY; CDR2 reads SYGVKD.

This sequence joins TRBV7-8 and TRBJ2-5; 12 bases map to TRBD2. The CDR3 has 15 amino acids. Germline V gene sequence: CDR1 SGHVS, CDR2 FQNEAQ. J was trimmed by 5 bases and V by 4 bases; bases with no gene match: 5. CDR3 in amino acids: CASSSRTSGVETQYF. In nucleotides, the CDR3 is TGTGCCAGCAGCTCCCGGACTAGCGGGGTGGAGACCCAGTACTTC.

The V and J genes are TRBV11-2 and TRBJ1-1; maybe TRBD1 (6 bases). Trimming cost V 2 bases and J 0 bases, with 13 bases left between them. The CDR3 consists of 16 residues. In germline, CDR1 is SGHAT, CDR2 FQNNGV. CDR3 sequence (DNA): TGTGCCAGCAGCTTACGGGCAGGGGTTATGAACACTGAAGCTTTCTTT. This codes for CASSLRAGVMNTEAFF. The full variable domain, completed using reference TRBV11-2 and TRBJ1-1, is EAGVAQSPRYKIIEKRQSVAFWCNPISGHATLYWYQQILGQGPKLLIQFQNNGVVDDSQLPKDRFSAERLKGVDSTLKIQPAKLEDSAVYLCASSLRAGVMNTEAFFGQGTRLTVV.

The rearrangement links TRBV27 to TRBJ2-4; tentatively, D is TRBD2 (5 bases). This CDR3 is built from 15 residues. The V end was cut by 5 bases, the J end by 1 base, with 12 bases between. CDR1 is MNHEY and CDR2 is SMNVEV in the germline V gene (reference sequence). In DNA form, the CDR3 reads TGTGCCAGCAGTGGCACTAGGGATGCCAAAAACATTCAGTACTTC. Translated: CASSGTRDAKNIQYF.

The J gene is TRBJ2-5, the V gene TRBV6-4; 11 bases match TRBD2. The J call may not be correct, given that the DNA end is closer to TRBJ2-1. The CDR3 covers 14 residues. CDR1 is MRHNA and CDR2 is SNTAGT in the germline V gene. The CDR3 here is CASRQTSGDTEQFF. In DNA, the CDR3 is TGTGCCAGCAGGCAGACTAGCGGGGATACTGAGCAGTTCTTC.

This clonotype was detected only a few times. V is TRBV19 and J is TRBJ2-5; D gene unclear. Trimming pared 1 base from V and 4 bases from J, leaving 7 bases between. The CDR3 is made up of 13 amino acids. From germline, CDR1 is LNHDA and CDR2 SQIVND (reference sequence). The CDR3 sequence: CASSIALGETQYF. CDR3 DNA: TGTGCCAGTAGTATAGCCCTCGGAGAGACCCAGTACTTC.

The chain recombines TRBV4-2 with TRBJ1-1, with unresolved D. Germline assignment: CDR1 LGHNA and CDR2 YNFKEQ. This CDR3 comprises 17 residues. V shed 5 bases and J shed 3 bases, with 22 bases lying between them. CDR3 nucleotide sequence: TGTGCCAGCAGCAAGAGCTTGGGTTTAGACATACACACTGAAGCTTTCTTT. Translating gives CASSKSLGLDIHTEAFF.

V gene TRBV29-1 combines with J gene TRBJ1-1, with D possibly TRBD1 on 5 matching bases. The V gene's germline CDR1 is SQVTM and CDR2 ANQGSEA. V gave up 6 bases and J gave up 6 bases, with 17 bases separating them. The CDR3 extends over 13 amino acids. CDR3 protein: CSVAWGVRAEAFF. The CDR3 DNA follows: TGCAGCGTGGCCTGGGGGGTGCGCGCTGAAGCTTTCTTT.

This clonotype was observed a handful of times. The chain has TRBV20-1 and TRBJ1-6; perhaps TRBD1 as D (5 bases). V lost 1 base to trimming and J lost 8 bases, with 12 bases between them. This CDR3 region has 14 residues. Germline CDR1 reads DFQATT; CDR2 reads SNEGSKA (reference sequence). For the CDR3, the DNA is TGCAGTGCTAGAGTTCAGGGTACGGATTCACCCCTCCACTTT. Translation gives CSARVQGTDSPLHF.

This clonotype was counted between two and nine times. The chain couples TRBV5-1 to TRBJ2-5, with 9 bases matching TRBD1. The CDR3 runs 15 residues. Germline assignment: CDR1 SGHRS and CDR2 YFSETQ. The V segment lost 0 bases and the J segment 5 bases; nucleotides outside the gene matches: 5. CDR3 region: CASSLGTGGSETQYF. For the CDR3, the DNA is TGCGCCAGCAGCTTGGGTACAGGGGGCTCCGAGACCCAGTACTTC.

V and J are TRBV12-3 or TRBV12-4 and TRBJ1-2, with TRBD1 matching 7 bases. This CDR3 comprises 12 residues. J lost 6 bases, V lost 7 bases, and 5 bases had no gene match. The CDR3, as DNA: TGTGCCAGCAACAGGGGTCGCGATGGCTACACCTTC. Its protein is CASNRGRDGYTF.

This sequence joins TRBV10-3 and TRBJ2-3; TRBD2 agrees at 14 bases. The CDR3 extends over 19 amino acids. After removal of 4 bases from V and 2 bases from J, the junction contained 11 bases not matched to a gene. Germline V gene lookup returns CDR1 ENHRY and CDR2 SYGVKD. The CDR3 DNA reads as TGTGCCATCAGTGGAACGGGACTAGCGGGGGTCATACTCACAGATACGCAGTATTTT. Its translation: CAISGTGLAGVILTDTQYF.